The 19 T cell receptor beta chains below were found in one sample sequenced in a study of T cells in localized non-small cell lung cancer. Measured with immunoSEQ multiplex PCR; TCRdb has only the in-frame clones, and not every one. Here the sample spans around 20,000 clones, roughly nine tenths being singletons. The source material was peripheral blood, sampled before any cancer treatment. The receptors stem from a woman aged 35 to 75 with stage I lung adenocarcinoma.

This clone has just one count. CDR3 protein: CASRRTGVNEQFF. CDR3 nucleotides: TGTGCCAGCAGACGTACAGGGGTCAATGAGCAGTTCTTC. This sequence joins TRBV28 and TRBJ2-1, with 7 bases fitting TRBD1. The CDR3 is 13 amino acids. CDR1 MDHEN and CDR2 SYDVKM come from the germline V gene. With V trimmed by 6 bases and J by 6 bases, 5 bases remained unmatched.

The chain carries TRBV21-1 and TRBJ2-4; the DNA was not compared with TRBD1, the D call given in the table. TRBV21-1 is a documented pseudogene. The CDR3 has 16 residues. CDR3 DNA: TGTGCCAGCAGCACCCGGGACAGAGTAGCCAAAAACATTCAGTACTTC. Its protein is CASSTRDRVAKNIQYF.

This sequence joins TRBV11-2 and TRBJ2-3; D possibly corresponds to TRBD2 (7 bases). Deletions cut 5 bases from V and 2 bases from J, with 14 bases between. The germline V gene has CDR1 SGHAT and CDR2 FQNNGV. The CDR3 is made up of 15 amino acids. The CDR3 sequence: CASSARGPLTDTQYF. DNA of the CDR3: TGTGCCAGCAGCGCGCGGGGGCCCCTCACAGATACGCAGTATTTT. Looking up the rest from reference TRBV11-2 and TRBJ2-3 gives the full variable domain: EAGVAQSPRYKIIEKRQSVAFWCNPISGHATLYWYQQILGQGPKLLIQFQNNGVVDDSQLPKDRFSAERLKGVDSTLKIQPAKLEDSAVYLCASSARGPLTDTQYFGPGTRLTVL.

The genes are TRBV10-3 and TRBJ1-5; tentatively, D is TRBD1 (5 bases). Germline V gene sequence: CDR1 ENHRY, CDR2 SYGVKD. The CDR3 contains 15 residues. The V gene lost 3 bases and the J gene lost 0 bases, with 9 bases spanning the gap. The CDR3 coding sequence is TGTGCCATCAGTGAAACCAGGGATAGCAATCAGCCCCAGCATTTT. As protein: CAISETRDSNQPQHF.

In its sample, this clone is medium-sized. This chain links TRBV6-4 with TRBJ2-2; D remains unclear. Germline CDR1 reads MRHNA; CDR2 reads SNTAGT. This CDR3 comprises 13 residues. The V end was cut by 2 bases, the J end by 6 bases, with 7 bases between. CDR3 region: CASSDDEAGELFF. In DNA, the CDR3 is TGTGCCAGCAGTGACGATGAGGCCGGGGAGCTGTTTTTT.

The genes are TRBV6-6 and TRBJ1-4, with 7 bases fitting TRBD1. Germline V gene lookup returns CDR1 MNHNY and CDR2 SVGAGI (reference sequence). This CDR3 comprises 16 residues. Trimming cost V 6 bases and J 1 base; bases outside gene matches: 8. The CDR3 DNA is TGTGCCAGCAGAGCGCCTACAGGGGAAACTAATGAAAAACTGTTTTTT. This translates into CASRAPTGETNEKLFF.

This clone was detected only a few times. This chain joins TRBV5-1 and TRBJ1-3; D unclear. The CDR3 is made up of 14 amino acids. Germline V CDR1 and CDR2: SGHRS, YFSETQ. Trimming removed 0 bases from V and 3 bases from J, with 7 bases in between. The CDR3 here is CASSLGGDGNTIYF. The DNA for the CDR3 is TGCGCCAGCAGCTTGGGCGGGGATGGAAACACCATATATTTT.

The CDR3 DNA is TGTGCCAGCAGTTTAGGGGGAGTGAACACTGAAGCTTTCTTT. Amino acid sequence: CASSLGGVNTEAFF. The V gene is TRBV28, the J gene TRBJ1-1, with D possibly matching TRBD1 (5 bases). Germline loops: CDR1 MDHEN, CDR2 SYDVKM. V was pared by 2 bases and J by 0 bases, with 7 bases between. CDR3 size: 14 residues.

The V and J genes are TRBV9 and TRBJ2-5; tentatively, D is TRBD2 (5 bases). The V end lost 2 bases, the J end lost 6 bases, and 14 bases lay between the germline ends. In germline, CDR1 is SGDLS, CDR2 YYNGEE. CDR3 size: 14 residues. The CDR3 region has the DNA TGTGCCAGCAGCGTCGGGATAACCCCACAGACCCAGTACTTC. Its protein is CASSVGITPQTQYF.

The rearrangement joins TRBV18 to TRBJ1-5, with TRBD1 matching 8 bases. The CDR3 covers 16 residues. Germline lookup yields CDR1 KGHSH and CDR2 LQKENI. With 5 bases clipped from V and 0 bases from J, the junction kept 6 bases outside the gene matches. The CDR3 DNA is TGTGCCAGCTCAGCAGGGACAGGTGATAGCAATCAGCCCCAGCATTTT. This sequence encodes CASSAGTGDSNQPQHF.

This chain connects TRBV7-2 to TRBJ2-5; D is perhaps TRBD1 or TRBD2 (6 bases each). The V end lost 2 bases, the J end lost 5 bases, and 12 bases lay between the germline ends. From germline, CDR1 is SGHTA and CDR2 FQGNSA. The CDR3 spans 14 residues. CDR3: CASSLHGGGETQYF. The DNA for the CDR3 is TGTGCCAGCAGCTTACACGGGGGCGGTGAGACCCAGTACTTC. Combining the CDR3 with reference TRBV7-2 and TRBJ2-5 gives the whole variable domain GAGVSQSPSNKVTEKGKDVELRCDPISGHTALYWYRQSLGQGLEFLIYFQGNSAPDKSGLPSDRFSAERTGGSVSTLTIQRTQQEDSAVYLCASSLHGGGETQYFGPGTRLLVL.

The V gene is TRBV14, the J gene TRBJ2-2, with D maybe TRBD1 (5 bases). The CDR3 is 17 residues long. CDR1 is SGHDN and CDR2 is FVKESK in the germline V gene. V dropped 4 bases and J dropped 1 base, with 16 bases sitting between them. CDR3 bases: TGTGCCAGCAGCCCCATGACATTTAGGGGGAACACCGGGGAGCTGTTTTTT. This sequence encodes CASSPMTFRGNTGELFF.

This clone appeared a single time. The gene calls are TRBV9 and TRBJ1-2; D is perhaps TRBD1 (5 bases). The V gene lost 0 bases and the J gene lost 7 bases, with 19 bases spanning the gap. CDR1 and CDR2 from the germline V gene are SGDLS and YYNGEE. This CDR3 has 16 amino acids. The CDR3 protein is CASSVAAQAPASGYTF. The CDR3 bases are TGTGCCAGCAGCGTAGCGGCACAGGCTCCTGCGAGTGGCTACACCTTC.

The chain links TRBV6-4 to TRBJ1-2; TRBD1 agrees at 7 bases. Germline V gives CDR1 MRHNA, CDR2 SNTAGT. The CDR3 spans 15 residues. V lost 7 bases and J lost 8; bases outside the gene matches: 16. This chain's CDR3 is CASTVPGQWKRGYTF. In DNA form, the CDR3 reads TGTGCCAGCACCGTACCGGGACAGTGGAAGCGCGGCTACACCTTC.

This clone appeared once. This sequence joins TRBV28 and TRBJ1-2; TRBD1 agrees at 9 bases. The CDR3 length is 14 residues. The germline V gene encodes CDR1 MDHEN and CDR2 SYDVKM. After removal of 5 bases from V and 4 bases from J, the junction contained 5 bases not matched to a gene. The CDR3 reads CASSQRQGVYGYTF. The CDR3 DNA reads TGTGCCAGCAGTCAAAGACAGGGGGTCTATGGCTACACCTTC.

The chain has TRBV27 and TRBJ1-4; D is unresolved. This CDR3 is built from 13 residues. Germline V lookup: CDR1 MNHEY, CDR2 SMNVEV (reference sequence). Trimming cost V 3 bases and J 7 bases, with 9 bases left between them. The CDR3 region has the DNA TGTGCCAGCAGTTTCGGCCGGCTTGAAAAACTGTTTTTT. This translates into CASSFGRLEKLFF.

This clone was seen a handful of times. The gene calls are TRBV7-2 and TRBJ2-1; D possibly corresponds to TRBD1 (6 bases). Germline V gene lookup returns CDR1 SGHTA and CDR2 FQGNSA. The CDR3 spans 15 residues. Trimming shortened V by 1 base and J by 2 bases, and 9 bases separated the two germline ends. CDR3: CASSLEWGPYNEQFF. CDR3 DNA sequence: TGTGCCAGCAGCTTAGAATGGGGGCCCTACAATGAGCAGTTCTTC.

As DNA, the CDR3 is TGTGCCAGCAGCCAAACGAGACCTGGAGAGACCCAGTACTTC. Its protein product is CASSQTRPGETQYF. The rearrangement links TRBV6-1 to TRBJ2-5; D remains ambiguous. Germline CDR1 is MNHNS and CDR2 is SASEGT. V was pared by 6 bases and J by 4 bases, with 15 bases between. This CDR3 is built from 14 residues.

The chain combines TRBV5-1 with TRBJ1-1; D not certain. Trimming left V 2 bases short and J 1 base short, with 6 bases between. The germline V gene has CDR1 SGHRS and CDR2 YFSETQ. The CDR3 has 13 residues. CDR3 nucleotides: TGCGCCAGCAGCTTAGACGCGAACACTGAAGCTTTCTTT. Its protein product is CASSLDANTEAFF.